This T cell receptor beta chain was identified during a study of blood T cells in healthy people across ages. V lost 4 bases, J lost 6 bases, and 7 bases lay in between. This CDR3 contains 12 residues. There are a few counts of this clonotype. Sample-barcoded 5' priming and a J-beta primer mix drove a second PCR of roughly 7 to 11 cycles. TCRdb ran MiXCR on the 5' RACE reads and lists one entry per CDR3 protein. Of about 1.4 million distinct CDR3 sequences listed, 45% to 70% are singletons. This receptor was obtained from a man aged 18-30 years in good health. The sample taken for sequencing was blood. The chain links TRBV12-3 or TRBV12-4 to TRBJ2-1; D not certain. The CDR3 spells CASSSEGNEQFF. DNA of the CDR3: TGTGCCAGCAGTTCGGAAGGCAATGAGCAGTTCTTC.